These 19 T cell receptor beta chains were all obtained from the same sample, sequenced in a study of neurological immune-mediated disorders. A single record per CDR3 protein comes from TCRdb applying MiXCR to the 5' RACE reads. The sample includes 65,000 to 75,000 distinct CDR3 sequences, approximately 4.6% of them seen just once. Material: PBMCs. These receptors all stem from a woman aged 70 to 79 with multiple sclerosis.

There are many counts of this clonotype. The chain combines TRBV7-6 with TRBJ1-1, with TRBD1 matching over 10 bases. This CDR3 spans 15 amino acids. Germline CDR1 SGHVS, CDR2 FNYEAQ. Trimming cost V 5 bases and J 4 bases; bases outside gene matches: 7. This CDR3 is CASSPRTGGPTEAFF. The DNA for the CDR3 is TGTGCCAGCAGCCCCAGGACAGGGGGGCCCACTGAAGCTTTCTTT.

This clonotype was seen at least ten times. The chain joins TRBV6-5 to TRBJ2-7; TRBD2 agrees at 7 bases. V shed 7 bases and J 3 bases; nucleotides not matched to a gene: 0. CDR1 is MNHEY, CDR2 SVGAGI, per germline. The CDR3 has 11 amino acids. CDR3 nucleotide sequence: TGTGCCAGCACGGGGGGCTACGAGCAGTACTTC. Translation: CASTGGYEQYF.

The rearrangement links TRBV5-1 to TRBJ2-1; 9 bases are a match to TRBD1. The CDR3 extends over 14 amino acids. The J segment lost 8 bases and the V segment lost 2 bases, leaving 5 bases of the junction unmatched. CDR1 is SGHRS, CDR2 YFSETQ, per germline. CDR3 bases: TGCGCCAGCAGCTTAGCCACAGGGGGCTATGAGCAGTTCTTC. Its translation is CASSLATGGYEQFF.

This clonotype appeared many times. The V call is TRBV20-1, the J call TRBJ2-1; 9 bases are shared with TRBD2. V trimming: 2 bases; J trimming: 4 bases; junction bases outside the gene matches: 9. Germline V gene lookup returns CDR1 DFQATT and CDR2 SNEGSKA (reference sequence). The CDR3 covers 16 residues. CDR3 sequence: CSARSMLTSGYNEQFF. The CDR3 nucleotides read TGCAGTGCTAGATCTATGCTGACTAGCGGTTACAATGAGCAGTTCTTC.

This clonotype was recorded at least ten times. The chain recombines TRBV7-9 with TRBJ1-2; D might be TRBD1 (6 bases). This CDR3 region has 15 residues. Germline CDR1 is SEHNR and CDR2 is FQNEAQ (reference sequence). V dropped 1 base and J dropped 6 bases, with 15 bases sitting between them. The CDR3 DNA reads as TGTGCCAGCAGCTTAGAGGGACAAAGATCGGATGGCTACACCTTC. It is translated as CASSLEGQRSDGYTF.

This clonotype was counted at least ten times. The chain combines TRBV12-3 or TRBV12-4 with TRBJ1-6; a weak D match, TRBD1 (5 bases). CDR3 length: 14 residues. V lost 2 bases and J lost 10, with 12 bases in between. CDR3 sequence: CASSLRGRESPLHF. In DNA form, the CDR3 reads TGTGCCAGCAGTTTACGGGGGAGGGAATCACCCCTCCACTTT.

This clonotype was seen repeatedly, ten times or more. This chain connects TRBV4-1 to TRBJ1-2, with D uncertain. In germline, CDR1 is MGHRA, CDR2 YSYEKL. This CDR3 contains 15 residues. V shed 4 bases and J shed 0 bases, with 12 bases lying between them. The CDR3 reads CASSLSGYPNYGYTF. DNA for the CDR3: TGCGCCAGCAGCCTTTCAGGCTATCCTAACTATGGCTACACCTTC.

This clonotype was counted once. This chain connects TRBV7-8 to TRBJ2-5; 8 bases are shared with TRBD2. V gave up 5 bases and J gave up 4 bases; unmatched junction bases: 9. This CDR3 has 15 residues. CDR1 and CDR2 from the germline V gene are SGHVS and FQNEAQ. The chain's CDR3 is CASSPGRGDRETQYF. DNA for the CDR3: TGTGCCAGCAGCCCCGGGAGGGGGGATAGAGAGACCCAGTACTTC. Looking up the rest from reference TRBV7-8 and TRBJ2-5 gives the full variable domain: GAGVSQSPRYKVAKRGQDVALRCDPISGHVSLFWYQQALGQGPEFLTYFQNEAQLDKSGLPSDRFFAERPEGSVSTLKIQRTQQEDSAVYLCASSPGRGDRETQYFGPGTRLLVL.

This clonotype was recorded at least ten times. The J gene is TRBJ1-5, the V gene TRBV5-1; possible D gene TRBD1, 5 bases. Germline values: CDR1 SGHRS, CDR2 YFSETQ. Trimming cost V 0 bases and J 2 bases, with 15 bases left between them. The CDR3 runs to 17 residues. The chain's CDR3 is CASSLAGLREGNQPQHF. CDR3 coding DNA: TGCGCCAGCAGCTTGGCCGGTCTCAGGGAGGGCAATCAGCCCCAGCATTTT.

This clonotype was found many times. This chain uses TRBV20-1 with TRBJ1-1; D gene ambiguous. Germline V gene data show CDR1 as DFQATT and CDR2 as SNEGSKA (reference sequence). The CDR3 loop spans 14 amino acids. V lost 2 bases, J lost 3 bases, and 13 bases lay in between. This CDR3 is CSARKSRRDTEAFF. The DNA for the CDR3 is TGCAGTGCTAGAAAGTCTCGACGGGACACTGAAGCTTTCTTT.

There are a few counts of this clonotype. This chain uses TRBV7-2 with TRBJ2-1, with D perhaps being TRBD1 or TRBD2 (5 bases each). The V gene lost 1 base and the J gene lost 2 bases, with 12 bases spanning the gap. Germline-derived CDR1 and CDR2 are SGHTA and FQGNSA. There are 16 residues in the CDR3. CDR3 in amino acids: CASSLEGADTYNEQFF. The CDR3 DNA reads TGTGCCAGCAGCTTAGAAGGAGCGGACACCTACAATGAGCAGTTCTTC.

The table lists this clonotype with many counts. The rearrangement uses TRBV5-1 and TRBJ2-1, with D perhaps matching TRBD2 (6 bases). Trimming took 4 bases from V and 6 from J, leaving 8 bases between them. The V gene's germline CDR1 is SGHRS and CDR2 YFSETQ. The CDR3 runs to 12 residues. The CDR3 DNA reads TGCGCCAGCAGCCTGACTAGCAATGAGCAGTTCTTC. This codes for CASSLTSNEQFF.

This clonotype has only one observation. The V gene is TRBV6-5, the J gene TRBJ2-4, with D perhaps TRBD2 (5 bases). Trimming removed 4 bases from V and 6 bases from J, with 16 bases in between. The germline V gene has CDR1 MNHEY and CDR2 SVGAGI. CDR3 size: 15 residues. The CDR3 DNA reads TGTGCCAGCAGTTCCCCCCGAGGGTACACAAACATTCAGTACTTC. Protein sequence: CASSSPRGYTNIQYF.

This clonotype has at least ten counts. The chain links TRBV7-2 to TRBJ2-3, with D unresolved. The CDR3 consists of 13 residues. Per the germline V gene, CDR1 is SGHTA and CDR2 is FQGNSA. Trimming shortened V by 7 bases and J by 4 bases, and 12 bases separated the two germline ends. CDR3 sequence (DNA): TGTGCCAGCAATCTACGTGGTGCAGATACGCAGTATTTT. Its protein is CASNLRGADTQYF.

At least ten counts were recorded for this clonotype. The gene calls are TRBV29-1 and TRBJ2-1; TRBD1 aligns across 11 bases. Germline CDR1 reads SQVTM; CDR2 reads ANQGSEA. This CDR3 is 14 amino acids long. Trimming cost V 4 bases and J 4 bases; bases outside gene matches: 3. CDR3 in DNA: TGCAGCGTTGCGGACAGGGGGCAGTACAATGAGCAGTTCTTC. Translating gives CSVADRGQYNEQFF.

This clonotype was counted ten times or more. J is TRBJ1-2 and V is TRBV7-2; 7 positions match TRBD1. Germline CDR1 SGHTA, CDR2 FQGNSA. This CDR3 contains 12 residues. Trimming took 8 bases from V and 8 from J; bases not matched to a gene: 8. The CDR3 sequence: CASDDRDLGYTF. The CDR3 DNA reads as TGTGCCAGCGATGACAGGGACTTGGGCTACACCTTC.

Many counts were recorded for this clonotype. The chain uses TRBV4-3 and TRBJ2-7; no reliable D call. V lost 1 base to trimming and J lost 4 bases, with 8 bases between them. The CDR3 is made up of 13 amino acids. CDR1 LGHNA and CDR2 YSLEER come from the germline V gene. The DNA of the CDR3 is TGCGCCAGCAGCCAAGCGCGGCTTTACGAGCAGTACTTC. The encoded protein is CASSQARLYEQYF.

Ten or more counts support this clonotype. V is TRBV7-6 and J is TRBJ1-5; tentative D call: TRBD1 (5 bases). V dropped 2 bases and J dropped 5 bases, with 7 bases sitting between them. Germline CDR1 SGHVS, CDR2 FNYEAQ. CDR3 size: 13 residues. In DNA, the CDR3 is TGTGCCAGCAGCTTACAAGGGGATCAGCCCCAGCATTTT. Its protein product is CASSLQGDQPQHF.

This clonotype was counted many times. The chain carries TRBV5-1 and TRBJ1-5; D not certain. Per the germline V gene, CDR1 is SGHRS and CDR2 is YFSETQ. This CDR3 region has 15 residues. V was cut by 0 bases and J by 2 bases, with 9 bases left in between. DNA of the CDR3: TGCGCCAGCAGCTTGGACAGCCTGGGCAATCAGCCCCAGCATTTT. Translated, it gives CASSLDSLGNQPQHF.